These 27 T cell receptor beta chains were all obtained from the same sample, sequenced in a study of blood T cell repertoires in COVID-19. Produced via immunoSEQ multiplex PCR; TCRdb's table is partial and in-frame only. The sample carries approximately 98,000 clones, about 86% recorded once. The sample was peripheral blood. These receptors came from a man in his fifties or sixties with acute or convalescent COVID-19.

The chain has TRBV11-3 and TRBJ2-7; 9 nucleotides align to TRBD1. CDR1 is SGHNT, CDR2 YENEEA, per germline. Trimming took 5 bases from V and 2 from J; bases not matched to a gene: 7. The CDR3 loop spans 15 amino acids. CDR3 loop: CASSRRQGGPYEQYV. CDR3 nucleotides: TGTGCCAGCAGCCGCCGACAGGGGGGTCCCTACGAGCAGTACGTC.

The CDR3 coding sequence is TGTGCCAGCTCACCACCGGGAGGGGGCGAGCAGTACTTC. It translates to CASSPPGGGEQYF. The V call is TRBV18, the J call TRBJ2-7; D may be TRBD2 (7 bases). The CDR3 has 13 residues. Germline CDR1 reads KGHSH; CDR2 reads LQKENI. Between the trimmed V and J ends, which lost 0 bases and 6 bases, there was a span of 9 bases.

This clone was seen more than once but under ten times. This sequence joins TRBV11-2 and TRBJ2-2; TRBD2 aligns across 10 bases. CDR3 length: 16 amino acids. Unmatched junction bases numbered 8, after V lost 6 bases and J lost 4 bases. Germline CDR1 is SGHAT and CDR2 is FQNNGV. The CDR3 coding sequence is TGTGCCAGCAGGCCCTCTAGCGGGAGTCCCACCGGGGAGCTGTTTTTT. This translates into CASRPSSGSPTGELFF. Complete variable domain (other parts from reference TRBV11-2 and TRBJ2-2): EAGVAQSPRYKIIEKRQSVAFWCNPISGHATLYWYQQILGQGPKLLIQFQNNGVVDDSQLPKDRFSAERLKGVDSTLKIQPAKLEDSAVYLCASRPSSGSPTGELFFGEGSRLTVL.

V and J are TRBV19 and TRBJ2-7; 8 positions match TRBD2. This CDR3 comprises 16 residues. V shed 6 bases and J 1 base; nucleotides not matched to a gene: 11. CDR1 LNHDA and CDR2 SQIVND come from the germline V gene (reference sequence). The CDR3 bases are TGTGCCAGTAGGCGGACCACTAGCGGAAATTCCTACGAGCAGTACTTC. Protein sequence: CASRRTTSGNSYEQYF.

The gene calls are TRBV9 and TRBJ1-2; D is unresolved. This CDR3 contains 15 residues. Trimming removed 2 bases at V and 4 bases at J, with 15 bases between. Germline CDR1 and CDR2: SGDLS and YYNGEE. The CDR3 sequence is CASSVTQSRGYGYTF. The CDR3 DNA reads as TGTGCCAGCAGCGTTACACAATCCCGGGGCTATGGCTACACCTTC.

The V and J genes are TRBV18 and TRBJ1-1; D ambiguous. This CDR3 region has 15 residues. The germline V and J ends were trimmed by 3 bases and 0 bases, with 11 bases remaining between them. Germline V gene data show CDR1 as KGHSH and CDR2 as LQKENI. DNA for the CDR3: TGTGCCAGCTCACCGGCGGGAATTATGAACACTGAAGCTTTCTTT. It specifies CASSPAGIMNTEAFF.

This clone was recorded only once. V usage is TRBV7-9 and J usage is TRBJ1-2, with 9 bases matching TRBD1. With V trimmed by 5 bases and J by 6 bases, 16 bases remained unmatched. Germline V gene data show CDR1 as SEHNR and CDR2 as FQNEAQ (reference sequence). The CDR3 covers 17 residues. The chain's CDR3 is CASSRSPPGTGGNGYTF. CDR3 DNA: TGTGCCAGCAGCAGAAGCCCGCCTGGTACAGGGGGCAATGGCTACACCTTC.

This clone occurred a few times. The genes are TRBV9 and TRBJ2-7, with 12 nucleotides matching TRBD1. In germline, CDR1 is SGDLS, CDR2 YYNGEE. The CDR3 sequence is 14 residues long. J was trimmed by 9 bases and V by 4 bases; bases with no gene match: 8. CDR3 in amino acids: CASSPGQGALGQYF. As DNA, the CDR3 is TGTGCCAGCAGCCCGGGACAGGGGGCCCTCGGGCAGTACTTC.

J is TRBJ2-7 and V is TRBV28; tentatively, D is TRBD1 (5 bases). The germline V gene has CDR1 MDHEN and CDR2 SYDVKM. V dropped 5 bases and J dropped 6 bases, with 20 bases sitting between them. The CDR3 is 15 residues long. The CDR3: CASSPQSRANSEQYF. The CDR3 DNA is TGTGCCAGCAGTCCTCAGTCCAGGGCAAATAGCGAGCAGTACTTC.

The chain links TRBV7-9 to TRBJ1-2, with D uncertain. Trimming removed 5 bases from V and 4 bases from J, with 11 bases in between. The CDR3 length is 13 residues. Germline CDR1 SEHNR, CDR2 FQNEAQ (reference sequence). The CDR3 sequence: CASSPAGVYGYTF. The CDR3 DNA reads TGTGCCAGCAGCCCAGCGGGTGTCTATGGCTACACCTTC.

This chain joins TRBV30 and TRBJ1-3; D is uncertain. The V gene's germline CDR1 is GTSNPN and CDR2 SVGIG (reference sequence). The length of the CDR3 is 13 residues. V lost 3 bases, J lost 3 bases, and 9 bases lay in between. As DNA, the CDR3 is TGTGCCTGGAGCGTGGAGATTGGAAACACCATATATTTT. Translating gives CAWSVEIGNTIYF.

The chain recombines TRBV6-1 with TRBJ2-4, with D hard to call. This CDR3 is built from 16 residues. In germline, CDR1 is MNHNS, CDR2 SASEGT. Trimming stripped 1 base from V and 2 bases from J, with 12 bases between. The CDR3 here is CASSEEFSGTKNIQYF. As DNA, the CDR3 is TGTGCCAGCAGTGAAGAATTCAGTGGTACCAAAAACATTCAGTACTTC.

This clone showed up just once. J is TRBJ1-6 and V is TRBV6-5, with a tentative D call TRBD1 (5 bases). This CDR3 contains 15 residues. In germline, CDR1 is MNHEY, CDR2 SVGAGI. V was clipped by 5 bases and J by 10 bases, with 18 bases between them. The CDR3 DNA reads TGTGCCAGCAGTCTCTTGGGGGGTGCGCGGTCACCCCTCCACTTT. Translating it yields CASSLLGGARSPLHF.

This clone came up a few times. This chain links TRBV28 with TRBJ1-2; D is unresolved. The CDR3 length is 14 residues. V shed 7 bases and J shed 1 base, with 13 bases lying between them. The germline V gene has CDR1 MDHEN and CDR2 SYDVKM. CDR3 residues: CASTSPPVNYGYTF. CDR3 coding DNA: TGTGCCAGCACCAGTCCCCCAGTTAACTATGGCTACACCTTC.

The CDR3 DNA is TGTGCCAGTAGTGGGGGGGCGGGTGAGCAGTTCTTC. As protein: CASSGGAGEQFF. The V call is TRBV19, the J call TRBJ2-1; possible D gene TRBD2, 7 bases. The CDR3 has 12 amino acids. Trimming cost V 5 bases and J 9 bases, with 11 bases left between them. Germline-derived CDR1 and CDR2 are LNHDA and SQIVND (reference sequence).

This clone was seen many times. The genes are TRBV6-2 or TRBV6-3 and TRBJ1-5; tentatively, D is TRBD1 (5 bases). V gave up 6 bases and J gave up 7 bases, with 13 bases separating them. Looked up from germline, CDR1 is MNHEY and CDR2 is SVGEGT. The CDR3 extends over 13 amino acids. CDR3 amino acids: CASSSQGTQPQHF. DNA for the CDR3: TGTGCCAGCAGCTCCCAGGGTACGCAGCCCCAGCATTTT.

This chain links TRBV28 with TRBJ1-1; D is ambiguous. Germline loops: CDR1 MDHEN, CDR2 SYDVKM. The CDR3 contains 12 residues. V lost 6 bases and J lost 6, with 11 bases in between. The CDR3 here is CASRLTFSEAFF. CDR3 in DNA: TGTGCCAGCAGGCTGACATTCTCTGAAGCTTTCTTT.

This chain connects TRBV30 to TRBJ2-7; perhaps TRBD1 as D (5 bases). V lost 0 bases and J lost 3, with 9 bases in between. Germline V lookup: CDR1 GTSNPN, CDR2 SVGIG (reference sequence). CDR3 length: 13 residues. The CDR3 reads CAWSVGAGYEQYF. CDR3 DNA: TGTGCCTGGAGTGTAGGGGCCGGCTACGAGCAGTACTTC. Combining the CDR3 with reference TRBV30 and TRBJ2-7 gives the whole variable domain SQTIHQWPATLVQPVGSPLSLECTVEGTSNPNLYWYRQAAGRGLQLLFYSVGIGQISSEVPQNLSASRPQDRQFILSSKKLLLSDSGFYLCAWSVGAGYEQYFGPGTRLTVT.

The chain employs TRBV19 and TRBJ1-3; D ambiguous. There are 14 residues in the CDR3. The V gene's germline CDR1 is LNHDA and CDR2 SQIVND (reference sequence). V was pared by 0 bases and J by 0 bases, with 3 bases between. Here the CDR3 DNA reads TGTGCCAGTAGTATAGACTACTCTGGAAACACCATATATTTT. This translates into CASSIDYSGNTIYF.

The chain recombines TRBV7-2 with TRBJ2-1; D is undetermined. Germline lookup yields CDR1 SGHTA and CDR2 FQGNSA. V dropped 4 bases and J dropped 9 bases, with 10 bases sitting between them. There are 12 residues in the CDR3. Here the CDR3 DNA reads TGTGCCAGCAGCTCATACGGCGGTGAGCAGTTCTTC. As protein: CASSSYGGEQFF.

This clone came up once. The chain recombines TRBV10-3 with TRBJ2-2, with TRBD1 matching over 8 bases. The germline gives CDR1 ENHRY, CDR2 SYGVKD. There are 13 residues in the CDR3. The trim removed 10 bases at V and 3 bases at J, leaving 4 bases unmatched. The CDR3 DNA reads TGTGCCACCGGACAGGGTGACACCGGGGAGCTGTTTTTT. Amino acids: CATGQGDTGELFF.

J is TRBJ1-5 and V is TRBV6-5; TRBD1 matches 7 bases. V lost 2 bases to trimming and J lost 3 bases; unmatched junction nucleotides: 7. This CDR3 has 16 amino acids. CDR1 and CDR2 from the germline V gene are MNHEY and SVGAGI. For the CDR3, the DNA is TGTGCCAGCAGTTACACAGGGGTGGGCGTCAATCAGCCCCAGCATTTT. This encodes CASSYTGVGVNQPQHF.

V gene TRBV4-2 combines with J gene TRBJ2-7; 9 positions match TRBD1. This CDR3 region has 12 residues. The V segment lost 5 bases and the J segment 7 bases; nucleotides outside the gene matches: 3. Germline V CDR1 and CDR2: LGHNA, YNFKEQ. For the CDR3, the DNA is TGTGCCAGCAGCGGACAGGGGCGAGAGCAGTACTTC. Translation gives CASSGQGREQYF.

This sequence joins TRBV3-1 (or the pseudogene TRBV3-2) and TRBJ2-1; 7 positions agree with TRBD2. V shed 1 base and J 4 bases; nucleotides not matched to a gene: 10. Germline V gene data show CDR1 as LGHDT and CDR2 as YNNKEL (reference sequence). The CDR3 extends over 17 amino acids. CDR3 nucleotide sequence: TGTGCCAGCAGCCAAGGTCTTGTCCTAGCGGTTTACAATGAGCAGTTCTTC. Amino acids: CASSQGLVLAVYNEQFF.

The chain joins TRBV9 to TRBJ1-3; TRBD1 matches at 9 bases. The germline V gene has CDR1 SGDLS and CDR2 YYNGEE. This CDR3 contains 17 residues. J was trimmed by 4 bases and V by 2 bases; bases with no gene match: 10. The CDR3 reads CASSVSGQGTGGNTIYF. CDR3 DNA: TGTGCCAGCAGCGTTTCTGGACAGGGGACAGGAGGAAACACCATATATTTT.

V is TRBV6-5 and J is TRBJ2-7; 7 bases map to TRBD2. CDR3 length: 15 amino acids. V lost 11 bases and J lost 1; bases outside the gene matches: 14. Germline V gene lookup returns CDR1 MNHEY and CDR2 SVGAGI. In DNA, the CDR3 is TGTGCCGCTGACCCCGGAGGGACTAATTCCTACGAGCAGTACTTC. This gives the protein CAADPGGTNSYEQYF.

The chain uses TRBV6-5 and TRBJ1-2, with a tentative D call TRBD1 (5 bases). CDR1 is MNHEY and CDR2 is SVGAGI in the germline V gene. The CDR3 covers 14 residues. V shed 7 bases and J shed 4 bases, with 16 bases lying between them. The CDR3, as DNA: TGTGCCAGCAAGGCAGGCTCCCAGGGCTATGGCTACACCTTC. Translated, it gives CASKAGSQGYGYTF.